These 24 T cell receptor beta chains share one sample of origin, sequenced in a study of blood T cells in healthy people across ages. Together with a sample-barcoded 5' primer, a J-beta primer mix was included in a second PCR lasting roughly 6 to 12 cycles. TCRdb processed the 5' RACE reads anew with MiXCR; each CDR3 protein has one entry. The table shows 730,000 or so distinct CDR3 sequences, with more than 40% occurring only once. The specimen sequenced was blood. Receptors originate from a woman aged 60 to 75 in good health.

This clonotype was recorded a few times. V is TRBV5-1 and J is TRBJ2-7; 9 bases align to TRBD1. The germline V gene has CDR1 SGHRS and CDR2 YFSETQ. The CDR3 runs 14 residues. With 4 bases clipped from V and 2 bases from J, the junction kept 4 bases outside the gene matches. CDR3 nucleotide sequence: TGCGCCAGCAGCCGGGACAGGGCCCCCTACGAGCAGTACTTC. As protein: CASSRDRAPYEQYF. Complete variable domain (other parts from reference TRBV5-1 and TRBJ2-7): KAGVTQTPRYLIKTRGQQVTLSCSPISGHRSVSWYQQTPGQGLQFLFEYFSETQRNKGNFPGRFSGRQFSNSRSEMNVSTLELGDSALYLCASSRDRAPYEQYFGPGTRLTVT.

This clonotype appeared a single time. V usage is TRBV6-2 or TRBV6-3 and J usage is TRBJ2-1, with D possibly matching TRBD2 (7 bases). The J call is uncertain, as TRBJ2-7 better fits the DNA end. From germline, CDR1 is MNHEY and CDR2 SVGEGT. The CDR3 length is 14 residues. The chain's CDR3 is CAAAGADVYNEQYF. The CDR3 DNA reads as TGTGCGGCGGCGGGGGCCGACGTCTACAATGAGCAGTACTTC.

This clonotype has just a few counts. This chain uses TRBV7-2 with TRBJ1-6; D might be TRBD1 (6 bases). CDR1 and CDR2 from the germline V gene are SGHTA and FQGNSA. The ends were cut back, 5 bases at V and 5 bases at J, with 13 bases in the middle. The CDR3 has 15 residues. The CDR3 sequence is CASSLRRGDNSPLHF. The CDR3 bases are TGTGCCAGCAGCCTAAGGAGGGGGGATAATTCACCCCTCCACTTT.

This clonotype has a handful of counts. The chain is built from TRBV7-8 and TRBJ2-4; 7 bases agree with TRBD2. The tail of the sequence fits TRBJ2-7 better, so the J call may be wrong. Germline V gives CDR1 SGHVS, CDR2 FQNEAQ. The CDR3 has 14 residues. Here the CDR3 reads CASSLFAGAGEQYF. The CDR3 nucleotides read TGTGCCAGCAGCTTATTCGCGGGAGCGGGCGAGCAGTACTTC.

The chain links TRBV6-2 or TRBV6-3 to TRBJ2-1; 8 nucleotides match TRBD1. The CDR3 covers 15 residues. Per the germline V gene, CDR1 is MNHEY and CDR2 is SVGEGT. Losses at the gene ends were 8 bases for V and 10 bases for J; bases not matched to a gene: 16. The CDR3 here is CASQTDGTGSYEQFF. DNA for the CDR3: TGTGCCAGCCAAACCGACGGGACAGGCTCCTACGAGCAGTTCTTC.

This clonotype was recorded a few times. J is TRBJ2-7 and V is TRBV2; D gene ambiguous. Germline loops: CDR1 SNHLY, CDR2 FYNNEI. V was shortened by 8 bases and J by 1 base, with 9 bases between the two germline ends. The CDR3 is made up of 12 amino acids. CDR3 protein: CASGDLSYEQYF. DNA for the CDR3: TGTGCCAGCGGGGATCTATCCTACGAGCAGTACTTC.

J is TRBJ2-5 and V is TRBV20-1; 8 nucleotides match TRBD2. Per germline, CDR1 DFQATT and CDR2 SNEGSKA (reference sequence). The ends lost 5 bases at V and 11 bases at J; junction bases unmatched: 16. The CDR3 is 14 residues long. CDR3 nucleotide sequence: TGCAGTGCTCACCCGGGACTAGTAAGCAATGAGCAGTACTTC. This translates into CSAHPGLVSNEQYF.

The chain links TRBV10-3 to TRBJ1-1; 7 nucleotides match TRBD1. The CDR3 consists of 13 residues. J lost 1 base, V lost 10 bases, and 6 bases had no gene match. Germline V CDR1 and CDR2: ENHRY, SYGVKD. The CDR3 is CATQDRPNTEAFF. As DNA, the CDR3 is TGTGCCACTCAGGACAGGCCGAACACTGAAGCTTTCTTT.

V and J are TRBV24-1 and TRBJ2-3, with 8 bases aligning to TRBD1. The CDR3 covers 13 residues. Per germline, CDR1 KGHDR and CDR2 SFDVKD. J gave up 2 bases and V 7 bases, and 1 base lay outside the gene matches. CDR3 residues: CATRDRATDTQYF. Written as DNA, the CDR3 is TGTGCCACCAGGGACAGGGCCACAGATACGCAGTATTTT.

V and J are TRBV3-1 and TRBJ2-5; D perhaps matches TRBD1 (5 bases). The better agreement between TRBJ2-7 and the DNA end casts doubt on the J call. This CDR3 contains 13 residues. Looked up from germline, CDR1 is LGHDT and CDR2 is YNNKEL (reference sequence). CDR3 sequence: CASSPTVGYEQYF. The CDR3, as DNA: TGTGCCAGCAGCCCGACAGTGGGATACGAGCAGTACTTC.

This clonotype turned up a few times. The V and J genes are TRBV7-2 and TRBJ2-2; D tentatively reads TRBD1 or TRBD2 (5 bases each). The CDR3 runs to 15 residues. The germline gives CDR1 SGHTA, CDR2 FQGNSA. V was shortened by 5 bases and J by 6 bases, with 16 bases between the two germline ends. The CDR3 coding sequence is TGTGCCAGCAGCGGGACCGGTAGTAGGCCCGGGGAGCTGTTTTTT. It is translated as CASSGTGSRPGELFF.

This clonotype came up a few times. The chain recombines TRBV6-2 or TRBV6-3 with TRBJ2-1; 14 bases agree with TRBD2. Germline V CDR1 and CDR2: MNHEY, SVGEGT. V lost 6 bases to trimming and J lost 0 bases; unmatched junction nucleotides: 7. There are 18 residues in the CDR3. The DNA for the CDR3 is TGTGCCAGCAGACTCGGGACTAGCGGGAGTTTCTCCTACAATGAGCAGTTCTTC. Amino acids: CASRLGTSGSFSYNEQFF.

CDR3 in amino acids: CASSPPIAGGYNEQFF. The CDR3 nucleotides are TGTGCCAGCAGCCCTCCGATAGCGGGAGGGTACAATGAGCAGTTCTTC. This rearrangement joins TRBV12-3 or TRBV12-4 to TRBJ2-1; 11 nucleotides match TRBD2. This CDR3 region has 16 residues. The junction had 8 bases not matched to a gene; V was cut back by 6 bases and J by 4 bases.

CDR3 nucleotide sequence: TGCGCCAGCAGCTTGGGGTTGCCCTCCTACGAGCAGTACTTC. This gives the protein CASSLGLPSYEQYF. V usage is TRBV5-1 and J usage is TRBJ2-7; no reliable D call. The germline V and J ends were trimmed by 0 bases and 0 bases, with 7 bases remaining between them. Germline V gene sequence: CDR1 SGHRS, CDR2 YFSETQ. The length of the CDR3 is 14 residues.

The V gene is TRBV28, the J gene TRBJ2-5; perhaps TRBD2 as D (6 bases). The CDR3 totals 13 residues. The ends were cut back, 1 base at V and 11 bases at J, with 14 bases in the middle. The V gene's germline CDR1 is MDHEN and CDR2 SYDVKM. Here the CDR3 DNA reads TGTGCCAGCAGTTTATCTGGAGCGGGTGAGCAGTACTTC. This translates into CASSLSGAGEQYF.

Points on this clonotype: A much larger clone differs by one base, so this may be a read error. The chain carries TRBV9 and TRBJ2-5; weak D call: TRBD1 (5 bases). The closer fit of TRBJ2-7 to the DNA end suggests the J call may be wrong. The CDR3 spans 14 residues. The germline CDR1 and CDR2 sequences are SGDLS and YYNGEE. The CDR3, as DNA: TGTGTCAGCAGCGTATCCGGGCAGGGTGACGAGCAGTACTTC. Amino acid sequence: CVSSVSGQGDEQYF.

V gene TRBV24-1 combines with J gene TRBJ2-3, with 7 bases matching TRBD2. Germline lookup yields CDR1 KGHDR and CDR2 SFDVKD. With 6 bases clipped from V and 5 bases from J, the junction kept 16 bases outside the gene matches. The CDR3 totals 17 residues. The CDR3 region has the DNA TGTGCCACCAGTAAGCCGGGGCTAGCGGAGATTGGAGATACGCAGTATTTT. This translates into CATSKPGLAEIGDTQYF.

The V call is TRBV6-5, the J call TRBJ2-3, with D possibly TRBD1 on 6 matching bases. CDR3 length: 13 residues. V was shortened by 10 bases and J by 2 bases, with 13 bases between the two germline ends. In germline, CDR1 is MNHEY, CDR2 SVGAGI. In nucleotides, the CDR3 is TGTGCCACCAACCGGGACAACACAGATACGCAGTATTTT. This sequence encodes CATNRDNTDTQYF.

V and J are TRBV6-6 and TRBJ2-2; 7 nucleotides align to TRBD1. The germline CDR1 and CDR2 sequences are MNHNY and SVGAGI (reference sequence). V was pared by 11 bases and J by 1 base, with 7 bases of the junction left unmatched. The CDR3 is made up of 14 amino acids. The CDR3 nucleotides are TGTGCCCCCATTACAGGGGAGAACACCGGGGAGCTGTTTTTT. This translates into CAPITGENTGELFF.

The chain recombines TRBV20-1 with TRBJ2-3; D is perhaps TRBD1 (5 bases). The CDR3 is 17 residues long. Germline CDR1 and CDR2: DFQATT and SNEGSKA (reference sequence). Trimming took 6 bases from V and 0 from J, leaving 22 bases between them. The CDR3: CSARKIQGNPSTDTQYF. CDR3 sequence (DNA): TGCAGTGCACGAAAAATCCAGGGAAATCCTAGCACAGATACGCAGTATTTT.

This clonotype appeared a few times. The rearrangement links TRBV9 to TRBJ2-5, with D possibly TRBD2 on 6 matching bases. The CDR3 totals 14 residues. CDR1 SGDLS and CDR2 YYNGEE come from the germline V gene. The V and J ends lost 3 bases and 4 bases respectively, with 13 bases between them. This CDR3 is CASSALGGRETQYF. In DNA form, the CDR3 reads TGTGCCAGCAGCGCGTTGGGGGGACGAGAGACCCAGTACTTC.

The CDR3 DNA sequence: TGTGCCAGCAGTGATTCCTCCTTCCCTTGGACAGTCCAAGAGACCCAGTACTTC. Its protein is CASSDSSFPWTVQETQYF. The V and J genes are TRBV25-1 and TRBJ2-5; D might be TRBD1 (6 bases). Trimming cost V 3 bases and J 1 base, with 21 bases left between them. CDR3 size: 18 residues. The germline V gene encodes CDR1 MGHDK and CDR2 SYGVNS.

The V call is TRBV7-2, the J call TRBJ2-7; D not resolved. Germline CDR1 SGHTA, CDR2 FQGNSA. Between the trimmed V and J ends, which lost 5 bases and 7 bases, there was a span of 15 bases. The CDR3 extends over 13 amino acids. CDR3 coding DNA: TGTGCCAGCAGCAAAGGAGTGGGATGGGAGCAGTACTTC. This encodes CASSKGVGWEQYF.

V gene TRBV20-1 combines with J gene TRBJ2-7, with TRBD1 matching over 7 bases. Germline V CDR1 and CDR2: DFQATT, SNEGSKA (reference sequence). This CDR3 spans 12 amino acids. CDR3 DNA sequence: TGCAGCGCAAAGGGGGCAGTCTACGAGCAGTACTTC. This encodes CSAKGAVYEQYF.